These T cell receptor beta chains were read from a single sample in a study of blood T cell repertoires in COVID-19. Profiled with immunoSEQ multiplex PCR; TCRdb holds only in-frame clones, not every one. The table records just over 300,000 clones, approximately 89% of them present only once. The material sequenced was peripheral blood. These receptors were collected from a woman aged 30 to 39 with COVID-19, enrolled during active disease. Both conserved end residues are part of each CDR3. The order of the fields is V gene, D gene, clone size, J gene, CDR3 protein, CDR3 DNA. A D gene is named only where the DNA matches it firmly. Expanded clones get a size class; other rows say once, few or many, or leave the size out.

v_gene: TRBV24-1
d_gene: NA
abundance: once
j_gene: TRBJ1-5
CDR3aa: CATSDLTGNQPQHF
CDR3nt: TGTGCCACCAGTGATTTGACAGGGAATCAGCCCCAGCATTTT

v_gene: TRBV4-1
d_gene: NA
abundance: NA
j_gene: TRBJ1-2
CDR3aa: CASSQGVVANYGYTF
CDR3nt: TGCGCCAGCAGCCAAGGTGTCGTAGCTAACTATGGCTACACCTTC

v_gene: TRBV6-2/TRBV6-3
d_gene: NA
abundance: NA
j_gene: TRBJ1-5
CDR3aa: CASSYSVDNSNQPQHF
CDR3nt: TGTGCCAGCAGTTACAGTGTGGACAATAGCAATCAGCCCCAGCATTTT

v_gene: TRBV29-1
d_gene: TRBD2
abundance: NA
j_gene: TRBJ2-3
CDR3aa: CSVSGGAGTDTQYF
CDR3nt: TGCAGCGTTAGCGGGGGGGCCGGCACAGATACGCAGTATTTT

v_gene: TRBV5-4
d_gene: NA
abundance: NA
j_gene: TRBJ1-1
CDR3aa: CASTIQGYTEAFF
CDR3nt: TGTGCCAGCACCATCCAGGGGTACACTGAAGCTTTCTTT

v_gene: TRBV5-4
d_gene: NA
abundance: NA
j_gene: TRBJ1-2
CDR3aa: CASSLWGGEGGYTF
CDR3nt: TGTGCCAGCAGCTTGTGGGGAGGGGAAGGCGGCTACACCTTC

v_gene: TRBV7-9
d_gene: NA
abundance: NA
j_gene: TRBJ2-7
CDR3aa: CASSSTRGGYEQYF
CDR3nt: TGTGCCAGCAGCTCTACTAGGGGGGGCTACGAGCAGTACTTC

v_gene: TRBV7-6
d_gene: TRBD2
abundance: NA
j_gene: TRBJ2-5
CDR3aa: CASSQGRVAGGETQYF
CDR3nt: TGTGCCAGCAGCCAAGGACGGGTAGCGGGGGGGGAGACCCAGTACTTC

v_gene: TRBV29-1
d_gene: NA
abundance: NA
j_gene: TRBJ1-2
CDR3aa: CSVAKNYGYTF
CDR3nt: TGCAGCGTTGCAAAAAACTATGGCTACACCTTC

v_gene: TRBV18
d_gene: TRBD2
abundance: once
j_gene: TRBJ2-3
CDR3aa: CASSPRAGLAGSGDTQYF
CDR3nt: TGTGCCAGCTCACCACGAGCGGGACTAGCGGGTTCAGGAGATACGCAGTATTTT

v_gene: TRBV7-3
d_gene: NA
abundance: NA
j_gene: TRBJ2-3
CDR3aa: CASSRRSGESTQYF
CDR3nt: TGTGCCAGCAGCCGGCGTTCTGGGGAGTCTACGCAGTATTTT

v_gene: TRBV28
d_gene: TRBD1
abundance: once
j_gene: TRBJ1-1
CDR3aa: CASSPGGTGDRRAFF
CDR3nt: TGTGCCAGCAGCCCAGGGGGGACAGGGGACAGGCGGGCTTTCTTT

v_gene: TRBV5-4
d_gene: NA
abundance: NA
j_gene: TRBJ1-6
CDR3aa: CASSLDLNSPLHF
CDR3nt: TGTGCCAGCAGCCTGGACCTAAATTCACCCCTCCACTTT

v_gene: TRBV11-1
d_gene: NA
abundance: NA
j_gene: TRBJ2-7
CDR3aa: CASSLALRGEQYF
CDR3nt: TGTGCCAGCAGCTTAGCTCTCAGGGGCGAGCAGTACTTC

v_gene: TRBV30
d_gene: NA
abundance: once
j_gene: TRBJ1-6
CDR3aa: CAWTHRYGNSPLHF
CDR3nt: TGTGCCTGGACTCACAGGTATGGGAATTCACCCCTCCACTTT

v_gene: TRBV7-3
d_gene: NA
abundance: NA
j_gene: TRBJ2-2
CDR3aa: CASRRFRQTGELFF
CDR3nt: TGTGCCAGCAGGAGATTTCGACAGACCGGGGAGCTGTTTTTT

v_gene: TRBV19
d_gene: NA
abundance: NA
j_gene: TRBJ2-7
CDR3aa: CASSFWDNYYEQYF
CDR3nt: TGTGCCAGTAGTTTCTGGGACAATTACTACGAGCAGTACTTC